These 25 T cell receptor beta chains were all obtained from the same sample, sequenced in a study of T cell repertoires in cytomegalovirus infection. One entry per CDR3 protein, called by TCRdb with MiXCR from the reads. The sample comprises over 450,000 distinct CDR3 sequences, about 11% of which are singletons, and roughly 10% rests with the top ten. Source material: PBMCs. These receptors were collected from a human donor in good health (CMV status not recorded). Some clones in this sample may be carry-over from other donors' samples.

This clonotype has at least ten counts. In DNA form, the CDR3 reads TGTGCCAGCAGGGGACTAGCGTACAATGAGCAGTTCTTC. Encoded protein: CASRGLAYNEQFF. V and J are TRBV12-3 or TRBV12-4 and TRBJ2-1, with TRBD2 identical over 10 bases. The CDR3 runs 13 residues. J gave up 4 bases and V 6 bases, and 0 bases lay outside the gene matches.

The CDR3, as DNA: TGTGCCAGCTCATCTCGGACAGGGAGTATTGGGAATGAGCAGTTCTTC. Translated, it gives CASSSRTGSIGNEQFF. V usage is TRBV9 and J usage is TRBJ2-1, with TRBD1 identical over 8 bases. Unmatched junction bases numbered 16, after V lost 7 bases and J lost 7 bases. The CDR3 contains 16 residues. Germline loops: CDR1 SGDLS, CDR2 YYNGEE.

This clonotype turned up a few times. The chain recombines TRBV20-1 with TRBJ2-1; 9 nucleotides match TRBD1. Trimming removed 3 bases from V and 10 bases from J; junction bases left unmatched: 4. The CDR3 is made up of 12 amino acids. Germline V gene data show CDR1 as DFQATT and CDR2 as SNEGSKA (reference sequence). The CDR3 spells CSARGQGTEQFF. In DNA form, the CDR3 reads TGCAGTGCTAGGGGACAGGGAACCGAGCAGTTCTTC.

This chain uses TRBV29-1 with TRBJ1-2, with D unresolved. Germline loops: CDR1 SQVTM, CDR2 ANQGSEA. This CDR3 contains 12 residues. CDR3 bases: TGCACCTCAGAAGTGGTATCGTATGGCTACACCTTC. Residues: CTSEVVSYGYTF.

This clonotype appeared many times. The rearrangement links TRBV2 to TRBJ2-7; D unresolved. The germline V gene encodes CDR1 SNHLY and CDR2 FYNNEI. The CDR3 covers 12 residues. V lost 7 bases and J 2 bases, leaving 9 bases between the germline ends. This chain's CDR3 is CASNPETYEQYF. CDR3 coding DNA: TGTGCCAGCAACCCTGAAACCTACGAGCAGTACTTC.

Ten or more counts support this clonotype. The gene calls are TRBV5-4 and TRBJ2-6; 9 nucleotides match TRBD1. Germline assignment: CDR1 SGHNT and CDR2 YYREEE (reference sequence). The CDR3 runs 16 residues. With V trimmed by 3 bases and J by 2 bases, 3 bases remained unmatched. CDR3 amino acids: CASSWDREAGANVLTF. As DNA, the CDR3 is TGTGCCAGCAGCTGGGACAGGGAAGCTGGGGCCAACGTCCTGACTTTC.

This clonotype was recorded many times. The chain carries TRBV7-8 and TRBJ2-3; tentative D call: TRBD2 (5 bases). The CDR3 spans 15 residues. CDR1 and CDR2 (germline): SGHVS, FQNEAQ. Trimming took 4 bases from V and 4 from J, leaving 15 bases between them. As DNA, the CDR3 is TGTGCCAGCAGCTCTCGGGAATCTACGGCAGATACGCAGTATTTT. As protein: CASSSRESTADTQYF.

This clonotype has just a few counts. J is TRBJ1-2 and V is TRBV3-1; unclear D gene. Trimming pared 4 bases from V and 2 bases from J, leaving 20 bases between. There are 17 residues in the CDR3. Germline V gives CDR1 LGHDT, CDR2 YNNKEL (reference sequence). CDR3 protein: CASSLPYPGRENYGYTF. The DNA of the CDR3 is TGTGCCAGCAGCCTCCCTTATCCGGGCCGCGAAAACTATGGCTACACCTTC.

The genes are TRBV12-3 or TRBV12-4 and TRBJ1-1; no clear D. The CDR3 totals 12 residues. V lost 5 bases and J lost 5, with 9 bases in between. CDR3 sequence: CASSLLWTEAFF. CDR3 bases: TGTGCCAGCAGTCTTCTTTGGACTGAAGCTTTCTTT.

Ten or more counts support this clonotype. The genes are TRBV19 and TRBJ2-2; no definite D call. Per the germline V gene, CDR1 is LNHDA and CDR2 is SQIVND (reference sequence). The V end lost 5 bases, the J end lost 0 bases, and 7 bases lay between the germline ends. This CDR3 spans 14 amino acids. As DNA, the CDR3 is TGTGCCAGTAGTCCCAGGACGAACACCGGGGAGCTGTTTTTT. Residues: CASSPRTNTGELFF.

There are many counts of this clonotype. The chain carries TRBV27 and TRBJ2-2; TRBD2 matches 9 bases. Germline CDR1 and CDR2: MNHEY and SMNVEV (reference sequence). With V trimmed by 2 bases and J by 5 bases, 15 bases remained unmatched. CDR3 size: 19 residues. This CDR3 is CASSLRIPLASGETGELFF. Here the CDR3 DNA reads TGTGCCAGCAGTTTACGAATCCCTTTGGCTAGCGGGGAAACCGGGGAGCTGTTTTTT.

At least ten counts were recorded for this clonotype. The chain's CDR3 is CASSALPVGEKLFF. Written as DNA, the CDR3 is TGTGCCAGCAGCGCACTCCCCGTAGGTGAAAAACTGTTTTTT. This chain links TRBV7-6 with TRBJ1-4; unclear D gene. CDR3 size: 14 residues. The germline V gene has CDR1 SGHVS and CDR2 FNYEAQ. V lost 5 bases and J lost 7, with 14 bases in between.

This clonotype was detected ten times or more. This chain links TRBV7-9 with TRBJ2-4; 7 bases are shared with TRBD1. Germline V gene sequence: CDR1 SEHNR, CDR2 FQNEAQ (reference sequence). The V and J ends lost 5 bases and 6 bases, in that order; junction bases with no gene match: 10. The CDR3 has 15 amino acids. The CDR3, as DNA: TGTGCCAGCAGCCTCGGACAGGCCCGGGGAAACATTCAGTACTTC. It encodes CASSLGQARGNIQYF. Filled out from reference TRBV7-9 and TRBJ2-4, the complete variable domain reads DTGVSQNPRHKITKRGQNVTFRCDPISEHNRLYWYRQTLGQGPEFLTYFQNEAQLEKSRLLSDRFSAERPKGSFSTLEIQRTEQGDSAMYLCASSLGQARGNIQYFGAGTRLSVL.

The chain combines TRBV20-1 with TRBJ2-1; D may correspond to TRBD1 or TRBD2 (5 bases each). The CDR3 extends over 11 amino acids. The germline V gene has CDR1 DFQATT and CDR2 SNEGSKA (reference sequence). V gave up 5 bases and J gave up 8 bases, with 10 bases separating them. CDR3 in DNA: TGCAGTGCTTACCGAGGGGATGAGCAGTTCTTC. Translating it yields CSAYRGDEQFF.

This clonotype was seen at least ten times. The chain is built from TRBV7-8 and TRBJ2-1; D may be TRBD1 (6 bases). The CDR3 spans 16 residues. Trimming took off 7 bases at V and 6 bases at J, with 22 bases between the two ends. Germline V lookup: CDR1 SGHVS, CDR2 FQNEAQ. The CDR3 spells CASIPPGRGTSNEQFF. The CDR3 region has the DNA TGTGCCAGCATTCCTCCGGGCAGGGGAACGTCCAATGAGCAGTTCTTC.

This rearrangement joins TRBV5-4 to TRBJ2-1; 12 bases match TRBD2. Per the germline V gene, CDR1 is SGHNT and CDR2 is YYREEE (reference sequence). Trimming removed 5 bases from V and 9 bases from J; junction bases left unmatched: 9. The CDR3 sequence is 15 residues long. The CDR3 region has the DNA TGTGCCAGCAGGCTAGCGGGGGGGAGGGGGGGTGAGCAGTTCTTC. Encoded protein: CASRLAGGRGGEQFF. Using reference TRBV5-4 and TRBJ2-1 for the parts outside the CDR3, the full variable domain is ETGVTQSPTHLIKTRGQQVTLRCSSQSGHNTVSWYQQALGQGPQFIFQYYREEENGRGNFPPRFSGLQFPNYSSELNVNALELDDSALYLCASRLAGGRGGEQFFGPGTRLTVL.

This clonotype was found many times. The chain couples TRBV28 to TRBJ1-2; 7 bases are a match to TRBD1. In germline, CDR1 is MDHEN, CDR2 SYDVKM. Trimming at V came to 7 bases and at J to 4 bases, leaving 12 bases not matched to a gene. The CDR3 covers 15 residues. The CDR3 region is CASTVTGTDPYGYTF. The CDR3, as DNA: TGTGCCAGCACCGTGACCGGGACAGACCCCTATGGCTACACCTTC.

This clonotype appeared many times. The rearrangement links TRBV5-5 to TRBJ2-7, with D maybe TRBD2 (6 bases). V shed 5 bases and J shed 2 bases, with 11 bases lying between them. Germline CDR1 and CDR2: SGHKS and YYEKEE (reference sequence). The CDR3 extends over 13 amino acids. The CDR3 DNA follows: TGTGCCAGCAGATCCGGGACTCCCTACGAGCAGTACTTC. This translates into CASRSGTPYEQYF.

The sample holds many counts of this clonotype. The chain joins TRBV20-1 to TRBJ2-5, with D perhaps TRBD2 (6 bases). This CDR3 has 14 amino acids. Germline lookup yields CDR1 DFQATT and CDR2 SNEGSKA (reference sequence). Trimming took off 6 bases at V and 4 bases at J, with 18 bases between the two ends. The CDR3 sequence: CSAPHGGNAETQYF. The CDR3 nucleotides read TGCAGTGCCCCTCATGGCGGGAATGCAGAGACCCAGTACTTC.

In its sample, this clonotype was seen many times. This chain uses TRBV29-1 with TRBJ1-5, with TRBD1 identical over 8 bases. The J segment lost 1 base and the V segment lost 6 bases, leaving 5 bases of the junction unmatched. The CDR3 contains 14 residues. Germline CDR1 and CDR2: SQVTM and ANQGSEA. CDR3 amino acids: CSVRTGTSNQPQHF. In nucleotides, the CDR3 is TGCAGCGTGCGGACAGGGACGAGCAATCAGCCCCAGCATTTT.

This clonotype occurred many times. The chain joins TRBV5-6 to TRBJ2-3, with 7 bases lining up with TRBD1. Trimming took 2 bases from V and 0 from J; bases not matched to a gene: 6. Germline V gene data show CDR1 as SGHDT and CDR2 as YYEEEE. CDR3 size: 16 residues. CDR3 in amino acids: CASSLLTGASTDTQYF. In DNA, the CDR3 is TGTGCCAGCAGCTTACTCACAGGGGCCAGCACAGATACGCAGTATTTT.

Comments on this clonotype: A read error may explain this, as a much larger clone is one base away. V gene TRBV6-5 combines with J gene TRBJ1-1; D gene unclear. The CDR3 extends over 13 amino acids. Germline assignment: CDR1 MNHEY and CDR2 SVGAGI. CDR3 DNA: TGTGTCAGCAGTGAACTCAGGAACACTGAAGCTTTCTTT. Translated: CVSSELRNTEAFF.

This clonotype was detected ten times or more. The chain carries TRBV11-2 and TRBJ1-1; D unclear. From germline, CDR1 is SGHAT and CDR2 FQNNGV. The CDR3 is 14 amino acids. V lost 1 base, J lost 1 base, and 7 bases lay in between. Here the CDR3 reads CASSLGRKNTEAFF. CDR3 nucleotides: TGTGCCAGCAGCTTAGGGAGGAAGAACACTGAAGCTTTCTTT.

This clonotype was detected ten times or more. V and J are TRBV11-3 and TRBJ2-1, with 15 bases fitting TRBD2. The CDR3 contains 17 residues. Germline V gene sequence: CDR1 SGHNT, CDR2 YENEEA. J lost 9 bases, V lost 5 bases, and 11 bases had no gene match. DNA of the CDR3: TGTGCCAGCAGCGCCGCCGGGACTAGCGGGGGGAACGGTGAGCAGTTCTTC. Translated, it gives CASSAAGTSGGNGEQFF.

In its sample, this clonotype was seen many times. This chain uses TRBV7-6 with TRBJ2-3; weak D call: TRBD2 (5 bases). V was shortened by 0 bases and J by 1 base, with 8 bases between the two germline ends. CDR3 size: 15 residues. CDR1 and CDR2 from the germline V gene are SGHVS and FNYEAQ. CDR3 sequence reads: CASSLALGGTDTQYF. The CDR3 nucleotides read TGTGCCAGCAGCTTAGCCCTCGGGGGCACAGATACGCAGTATTTT.